One sample yielded the 27 T cell receptor beta chains listed below, sequenced in a study of T cell changes during pregnancy in multiple sclerosis. TCRdb's table, derived via immunoSEQ multiplex PCR, lists solely in-frame clones and lacks some. The top ten hold roughly 0.78% of the sample, which has about 110,000 clones, less than 95% seen once. The sample in question was peripheral blood, obtained in the third trimester of pregnancy. The source is a female donor in good health, enrolled as a control in a pregnancy study.

The V and J genes are TRBV9 and TRBJ1-4; D not resolved. CDR3 length equals 14 residues. Trimming cost V 3 bases and J 5 bases, with 11 bases left between them. The germline CDR1 and CDR2 sequences are SGDLS and YYNGEE. Here the CDR3 reads CASSEDIRNEKLFF. CDR3 nucleotides: TGTGCCAGCAGCGAAGACATACGAAATGAAAAACTGTTTTTT.

The gene calls are TRBV9 and TRBJ2-1; a possible D gene is TRBD2 (6 bases). The V gene's germline CDR1 is SGDLS and CDR2 YYNGEE. V was pared by 0 bases and J by 7 bases, with 8 bases between. The CDR3 extends over 13 amino acids. The DNA of the CDR3 is TGTGCCAGCAGCGTAGTGGAGGGAAATGAGCAGTTCTTC. This encodes CASSVVEGNEQFF.

The chain combines TRBV7-3 with TRBJ2-1; D might be TRBD1 (7 bases). The germline gives CDR1 SGHTA, CDR2 FQGTGA. The V end was cut by 0 bases, the J end by 0 bases, with 12 bases between. The CDR3 sequence is 17 residues long. CDR3 loop: CASSLTPGGHSYNEQFF. The CDR3, as DNA: TGTGCCAGCAGCTTAACCCCAGGGGGGCACTCCTACAATGAGCAGTTCTTC.

The chain joins TRBV7-2 to TRBJ1-3; no clear D. CDR1 and CDR2 (germline): SGHTA, FQGNSA. V gave up 5 bases and J gave up 0 bases, with 11 bases separating them. This CDR3 has 15 residues. The CDR3 DNA reads as TGTGCCAGCAGCCAACGGGGAGGCTCTGGAAACACCATATATTTT. The encoded protein is CASSQRGGSGNTIYF. The variable domain in full, completed from reference TRBV7-2 and TRBJ1-3, reads GAGVSQSPSNKVTEKGKDVELRCDPISGHTALYWYRQSLGQGLEFLIYFQGNSAPDKSGLPSDRFSAERTGGSVSTLTIQRTQQEDSAVYLCASSQRGGSGNTIYFGEGSWLTVV.

This clone showed up just a few times. The chain joins TRBV10-3 to TRBJ1-1; tentatively, D is TRBD1 (5 bases). The V end lost 0 bases, the J end lost 5 bases, and 13 bases lay between the germline ends. The CDR3 totals 15 residues. CDR1 ENHRY and CDR2 SYGVKD come from the germline V gene. The CDR3 DNA follows: TGTGCCATCAGTGAGTCTGGGGCCACTGGAACTGAAGCTTTCTTT. It specifies CAISESGATGTEAFF.

The genes are TRBV6-6 and TRBJ1-2; 7 nucleotides align to TRBD1. J was trimmed by 2 bases and V by 10 bases; bases with no gene match: 7. The CDR3 has 13 amino acids. Germline lookup yields CDR1 MNHNY and CDR2 SVGAGI (reference sequence). CDR3 residues: CATGQEGNYGYTF. In DNA form, the CDR3 reads TGTGCCACCGGACAGGAGGGGAACTATGGCTACACCTTC.

The V gene is TRBV27, the J gene TRBJ1-5; D remains unclear. The V gene lost 3 bases and the J gene lost 6 bases, with 15 bases spanning the gap. Germline V gives CDR1 MNHEY, CDR2 SMNVEV (reference sequence). CDR3 length equals 15 residues. The CDR3 region is CASSLRGVSGQPQHF. DNA for the CDR3: TGTGCCAGCAGTTTGCGGGGAGTTTCGGGTCAGCCCCAGCATTTT.

The chain employs TRBV27 and TRBJ1-1; perhaps TRBD1 as D (5 bases). The CDR3 length is 14 residues. CDR1 and CDR2 (germline): MNHEY, SMNVEV (reference sequence). V was trimmed by 3 bases and J by 0 bases, leaving 8 bases between them. CDR3 in amino acids: CASSLDNLNTEAFF. The CDR3, as DNA: TGTGCCAGCAGTTTGGACAACTTGAACACTGAAGCTTTCTTT.

The chain has TRBV10-3 and TRBJ2-3; no clear D gene. CDR3 length: 15 amino acids. V was pared by 6 bases and J by 2 bases, with 15 bases between. Germline V CDR1 and CDR2: ENHRY, SYGVKD. CDR3 in amino acids: CAISRDPQNTDTQYF. The CDR3 nucleotides are TGTGCCATCAGCAGAGACCCACAGAACACAGATACGCAGTATTTT.

The chain has TRBV18 and TRBJ1-2; TRBD1 might be the D (6 bases). CDR1 and CDR2 from the germline V gene are KGHSH and LQKENI. CDR3 size: 15 residues. The ends were cut back, 3 bases at V and 4 bases at J, with 15 bases in the middle. The CDR3 here is CASSPDSTRGYGYTF. CDR3 bases: TGTGCCAGCTCACCGGACTCAACCAGGGGCTATGGCTACACCTTC.

The CDR3 nucleotides are TGCGCCAGCAGCTTGGGGGGGGTCGCTTCTGGGGCCAACGTCCTGACTTTC. Translation gives CASSLGGVASGANVLTF. This chain links TRBV5-1 with TRBJ2-6; maybe TRBD2 (6 bases). Trimming pared 0 bases from V and 1 base from J, leaving 11 bases between. Germline CDR1 and CDR2: SGHRS and YFSETQ. CDR3 length equals 17 residues.

The chain employs TRBV7-9 and TRBJ1-2, with 9 bases aligning to TRBD1. Trimming at V came to 5 bases and at J to 3 bases, leaving 7 bases not matched to a gene. The length of the CDR3 is 15 residues. Germline values: CDR1 SEHNR, CDR2 FQNEAQ (reference sequence). The CDR3 protein is CASSPTGTGHYGYTF. The CDR3 DNA reads as TGTGCCAGCAGCCCAACAGGGACAGGGCACTATGGCTACACCTTC.

The chain links TRBV7-9 to TRBJ1-4; no firm D call. The CDR3 length is 13 residues. In germline, CDR1 is SEHNR, CDR2 FQNEAQ (reference sequence). Trimming removed 6 bases from V and 6 bases from J, with 11 bases in between. CDR3 DNA sequence: TGTGCCAGCAGACGAGACGGGGATGAAAAACTGTTTTTT. Translation: CASRRDGDEKLFF.

This sequence joins TRBV7-2 and TRBJ1-1; D gene unclear. This CDR3 spans 16 amino acids. The germline V gene encodes CDR1 SGHTA and CDR2 FQGNSA. V lost 2 bases to trimming and J lost 1 base, with 14 bases between them. Here the CDR3 reads CASSLTLSRRNTEAFF. CDR3 in DNA: TGTGCCAGCAGCTTAACCCTCTCGCGAAGGAACACTGAAGCTTTCTTT.

The rearrangement links TRBV19 to TRBJ2-1, with 7 bases that match TRBD1. This CDR3 has 14 amino acids. Germline loops: CDR1 LNHDA, CDR2 SQIVND (reference sequence). The J segment lost 12 bases and the V segment lost 1 base, leaving 9 bases of the junction unmatched. The CDR3 region is CASSIGARGKGQFF. In nucleotides, the CDR3 is TGTGCCAGTAGTATAGGTGCCAGGGGGAAAGGGCAGTTCTTC.

The J gene is TRBJ2-5, the V gene TRBV18; TRBD2 might be the D (7 bases). This CDR3 spans 15 amino acids. The ends were cut back, 2 bases at V and 2 bases at J, with 12 bases in the middle. CDR1 is KGHSH, CDR2 LQKENI, per germline. CDR3 residues: CASSPLGGPQETQYF. CDR3 nucleotide sequence: TGTGCCAGCTCACCATTGGGGGGGCCTCAAGAGACCCAGTACTTC.

The chain has TRBV6-5 and TRBJ1-4; TRBD1 is a possible D gene (5 bases). This CDR3 is 12 amino acids long. CDR1 is MNHEY and CDR2 is SVGAGI in the germline V gene. Deletions cut 6 bases from V and 7 bases from J, with 9 bases between. The CDR3 nucleotides read TGTGCCAGCAGCCAGGGCGGTGAAAAACTGTTTTTT. It yields the protein CASSQGGEKLFF.

The chain employs TRBV7-2 and TRBJ1-2; no reliable D call. With 3 bases removed from V and 2 bases from J, the gap between germline ends came to 10 bases. Germline CDR1 reads SGHTA; CDR2 reads FQGNSA. The CDR3 is 14 amino acids. The CDR3 nucleotides are TGTGCCAGCAGCTTGAGCTTTATAAACTATGGCTACACCTTC. It encodes CASSLSFINYGYTF.

This clone was counted between two and nine times. The V call is TRBV7-8, the J call TRBJ2-2; D may be TRBD1 (8 bases). Germline-derived CDR1 and CDR2 are SGHVS and FQNEAQ. V was shortened by 2 bases and J by 4 bases, with 14 bases between the two germline ends. CDR3 size: 16 residues. The CDR3 reads CASSLTGGAFTGELFF. The CDR3 DNA reads TGTGCCAGCAGCTTAACAGGGGGGGCGTTCACCGGGGAGCTGTTTTTT. Using reference TRBV7-8 and TRBJ2-2 for the parts outside the CDR3, the full variable domain is GAGVSQSPRYKVAKRGQDVALRCDPISGHVSLFWYQQALGQGPEFLTYFQNEAQLDKSGLPSDRFFAERPEGSVSTLKIQRTQQEDSAVYLCASSLTGGAFTGELFFGEGSRLTVL.

This sequence joins TRBV4-1 and TRBJ1-2; TRBD1 matches 9 bases. The CDR3 consists of 16 residues. V trimming: 0 bases; J trimming: 7 bases; junction bases outside the gene matches: 9. Germline CDR1 MGHRA, CDR2 YSYEKL. The CDR3 bases are TGCGCCAGCAGCCAAGATGTGACAGGGGGTGTCTCTGGCTACACCTTC. It yields the protein CASSQDVTGGVSGYTF.

The chain couples TRBV4-3 to TRBJ1-2; 7 nucleotides agree with TRBD1. Germline V gene lookup returns CDR1 LGHNA and CDR2 YSLEER. The CDR3 has 15 residues. J was trimmed by 0 bases and V by 1 base; bases with no gene match: 2. DNA of the CDR3: TGCGCCAGCAGCCAAGGGACAGGTTCTAACTATGGCTACACCTTC. Protein: CASSQGTGSNYGYTF.

Only one count was recorded for this clone. DNA of the CDR3: TGTGCCTGGAGCCTCGGGAGGCCCTACGAGCAGTACTTC. Translated: CAWSLGRPYEQYF. The rearrangement uses TRBV30 and TRBJ2-7, with 7 bases lining up with TRBD2. Germline CDR1 and CDR2: GTSNPN and SVGIG (reference sequence). V shed 3 bases and J 2 bases; nucleotides not matched to a gene: 4. The CDR3 is made up of 13 amino acids.

This rearrangement joins TRBV7-9 to TRBJ2-7; unclear D gene. V lost 7 bases and J 4 bases, leaving 11 bases between the germline ends. CDR1 and CDR2 from the germline V gene are SEHNR and FQNEAQ (reference sequence). The CDR3 loop spans 12 amino acids. This CDR3 reads CASTPPGYEQYF. The CDR3 nucleotides are TGTGCCAGCACCCCCCCAGGTTACGAGCAGTACTTC.

This clone was found once. The chain has TRBV4-2 and TRBJ2-2, with 9 nucleotides matching TRBD2. Germline loops: CDR1 LGHNA, CDR2 YNFKEQ. The CDR3 is 17 amino acids. V shed 0 bases, J shed 7 bases, and the junction held 9 bases outside the gene matches. In DNA form, the CDR3 reads TGTGCCAGCAGCCAAGATCTCGGTAGCGGGGGTGGCGGGGAGCTGTTTTTT. Translated, it gives CASSQDLGSGGGGELFF.

This clone was seen a few times. The chain links TRBV10-3 to TRBJ1-5; D is unresolved. This CDR3 region has 14 residues. The V end lost 6 bases, the J end lost 1 base, and 10 bases lay between the germline ends. Germline V CDR1 and CDR2: ENHRY, SYGVKD. The chain's CDR3 is CAIRESRSNQPQHF. CDR3 in DNA: TGTGCCATCAGAGAAAGCCGGAGCAATCAGCCCCAGCATTTT.

V usage is TRBV6-5 and J usage is TRBJ2-7, with 8 bases matching TRBD2. Per germline, CDR1 MNHEY and CDR2 SVGAGI. V lost 2 bases to trimming and J lost 2 bases; unmatched junction nucleotides: 5. The length of the CDR3 is 15 residues. CDR3 in amino acids: CASSYGAGGTYEQYF. In DNA form, the CDR3 reads TGTGCCAGCAGTTACGGGGCGGGGGGTACCTACGAGCAGTACTTC.

J is TRBJ2-2 and V is TRBV5-4; 8 bases agree with TRBD2. Germline CDR1 reads SGHNT; CDR2 reads YYREEE (reference sequence). CDR3 length: 17 residues. V lost 0 bases, J lost 4 bases, and 8 bases stayed unmatched. The CDR3 DNA follows: TGTGCCAGCAGCTTGGCTTTTTGGACTAGCAGCACCGGGGAGCTGTTTTTT. Translation gives CASSLAFWTSSTGELFF.